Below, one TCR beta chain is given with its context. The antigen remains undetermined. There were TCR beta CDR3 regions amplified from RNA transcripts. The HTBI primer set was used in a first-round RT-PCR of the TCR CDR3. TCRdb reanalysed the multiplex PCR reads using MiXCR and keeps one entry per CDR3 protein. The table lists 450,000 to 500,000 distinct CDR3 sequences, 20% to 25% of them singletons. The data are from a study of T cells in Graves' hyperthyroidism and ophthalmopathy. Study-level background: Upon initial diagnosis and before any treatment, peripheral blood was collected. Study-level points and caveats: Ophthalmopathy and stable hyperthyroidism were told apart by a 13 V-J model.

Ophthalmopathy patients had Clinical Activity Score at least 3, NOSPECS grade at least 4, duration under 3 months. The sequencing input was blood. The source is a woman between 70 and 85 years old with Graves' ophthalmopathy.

CDR3 in DNA: TGTGCCAGTAGTATAAAACCACAGGGGCGTGTAACCGGGGAGCTGTTTTTT. It translates to CASSIKPQGRVTGELFF. This chain links TRBV19 with TRBJ2-2; TRBD1 agrees at 7 bases. With V trimmed by 2 bases and J by 5 bases, 11 bases remained unmatched. The germline V gene encodes CDR1 LNHDA and CDR2 SQIVND (reference sequence). CDR3 size: 17 residues.